These 4 T cell receptor delta chains were all obtained from the same sample, sequenced in a study of gamma-delta T cells after stem cell transplantation. TCRdb redid clone calling on the RT-PCR reads using CATT. The sample has 1,500 to 2,000 delta-chain clones, 30% to 35% seen once. Specimen: gamma-delta T cells. The source is a human donor. It is not recorded whose cells these are; they may come from a transplant donor.

As concerns this clone: A much more abundant neighbour one base away suggests this may be a read error. V usage is TRDV2 and J usage is TRDJ1; 11 nucleotides agree with TRDD3. Germline CDR1 is GEAIGNYY and CDR2 is EKD. This CDR3 contains 18 residues. The J segment lost 2 bases and the V segment lost 5 bases, leaving 15 bases of the junction unmatched. CDR3 nucleotides: TGTGCCTGTGTCAACCTCCTGGGGGATACTACGAAGACCGATAAACTCATCTTT. This codes for CACVNLLGDTTKTDKLIF.

This clone was seen only a few times. This clone may be a read error of a much larger clone one base away. The chain links TRDV2 to TRDJ3; TRDD3 matches at 9 bases. Per the germline V gene, CDR1 is GEAIGNYY and CDR2 is EKD. The CDR3 length is 20 residues. Trimming at V came to 0 bases and at J to 9 bases, leaving 17 bases not matched to a gene. The CDR3, as DNA: TGTGCCTGTGACACCGTGGTGGGGGATAAGGCGCCTGGGGGCACCCGACAGATGTTTTTC. Translating gives CACDTVVGDKAPGGTRQMFF.

This clone is labeled as large (0.1 to 1%). The genes are TRDV2 and TRDJ1; TRDD3 agrees at 13 bases. V lost 3 bases to trimming and J lost 1 base; unmatched junction nucleotides: 10. The germline V gene has CDR1 GEAIGNYY and CDR2 EKD. This CDR3 is built from 18 residues. The CDR3, as DNA: TGTGCCTGTGACGCCGTTACTGGGGGATACGCGGGCACCGATAAACTCATCTTT. Its translation: CACDAVTGGYAGTDKLIF.

To note about this clone: A much larger clone lies one base from this, so it may be a read error. Distinct nucleotide sequences in the sample also encode this CDR3. The chain combines TRDV2 with TRDJ1, with TRDD3 matching over 9 bases. Germline V gives CDR1 GEAIGNYY, CDR2 EKD. J was trimmed by 0 bases and V by 3 bases; bases with no gene match: 13. The CDR3 length is 18 residues. CDR3 residues: CACDPLVLGDRNTDKLIF. CDR3 bases: TGTGCCTGTGACCCCCTCGTGCTGGGGGATCGGAACACCGATAAACTCATCTTT.